These 32 T cell receptor beta chains were all obtained from the same sample, sequenced in a study of blood T cell repertoires in COVID-19. Here immunoSEQ multiplex PCR was the method, and the copy in TCRdb shows in-frame clones only, minus some. The sample shows around 300,000 clones, approximately 85% of them seen only once. Sequenced input: peripheral blood. The source of these receptors is a woman aged 70-85 years with acute or convalescent COVID-19.

This clone was seen a few times. J is TRBJ1-3 and V is TRBV2; D is unresolved. Trimming cost V 8 bases and J 1 base, with 12 bases left between them. Germline CDR1 is SNHLY and CDR2 is FYNNEI. The CDR3 has 14 residues. As DNA, the CDR3 is TGTGCCAGCCGAGGAGGGATTTCTGGAAACACCATATATTTT. Residues: CASRGGISGNTIYF. Using reference TRBV2 and TRBJ1-3 for the parts outside the CDR3, the full variable domain is EPEVTQTPSHQVTQMGQEVILRCVPISNHLYFYWYRQILGQKVEFLVSFYNNEISEKSEIFDDQFSVERPDGSNFTLKIRSTKLEDSAMYFCASRGGISGNTIYFGEGSWLTVV.

V gene TRBV7-9 combines with J gene TRBJ2-1, with TRBD2 matching 14 bases. Germline V gene data show CDR1 as SEHNR and CDR2 as FQNEAQ (reference sequence). The CDR3 sequence is 13 residues long. V was pared by 5 bases and J by 16 bases, with 7 bases of the junction left unmatched. The CDR3 spells CASSDGLAGGKFF. CDR3 DNA sequence: TGTGCCAGCAGCGATGGACTAGCGGGGGGAAAATTCTTC.

CDR3 nucleotide sequence: TGTGCCAGCAGTAAACACACAGGGCCGAGAACTTTCTTT. Its protein is CASSKHTGPRTFF. The chain is built from TRBV6-5 and TRBJ1-1, with D possibly TRBD1 on 6 matching bases. The CDR3 consists of 13 residues. Per germline, CDR1 MNHEY and CDR2 SVGAGI. V was trimmed by 5 bases and J by 12 bases, leaving 19 bases between them.

This clone was found many times. The chain couples TRBV7-6 to TRBJ2-3; 7 bases are a match to TRBD1. CDR1 SGHVS and CDR2 FNYEAQ come from the germline V gene. The CDR3 totals 19 residues. The ends lost 5 bases at V and 3 bases at J; junction bases unmatched: 20. CDR3 bases: TGTGCCAGCAGCGATAGAATAGGACAGGATCGTTTTGGAACAGATACGCAGTATTTT. Translating it yields CASSDRIGQDRFGTDTQYF.

The chain combines TRBV7-9 with TRBJ2-3; 13 bases match TRBD2. The CDR3 is 16 residues long. Germline CDR1 SEHNR, CDR2 FQNEAQ (reference sequence). The junction had 4 bases not matched to a gene; V was cut back by 7 bases and J by 0 bases. The CDR3 spells CASTWGLAGSTDTQYF. CDR3 nucleotide sequence: TGTGCCAGCACCTGGGGACTAGCGGGGAGCACAGATACGCAGTATTTT.

The CDR3 DNA follows: TGTGCCAGCAGCTCTGGACAGGATGGGAACACTGAAGCTTTCTTT. Translated, it gives CASSSGQDGNTEAFF. This chain joins TRBV5-4 and TRBJ1-1, with 7 bases matching TRBD1. Looked up from germline, CDR1 is SGHNT and CDR2 is YYREEE (reference sequence). The CDR3 covers 15 residues. J gave up 1 base and V 3 bases, and 6 bases lay outside the gene matches. The complete variable domain, with remaining parts taken from reference TRBV5-4 and TRBJ1-1, reads ETGVTQSPTHLIKTRGQQVTLRCSSQSGHNTVSWYQQALGQGPQFIFQYYREEENGRGNFPPRFSGLQFPNYSSELNVNALELDDSALYLCASSSGQDGNTEAFFGQGTRLTVV.

The V gene is TRBV7-8, the J gene TRBJ2-1; 11 bases fit TRBD2. J was trimmed by 4 bases and V by 5 bases; bases with no gene match: 10. The CDR3 contains 17 residues. Germline CDR1 is SGHVS and CDR2 is FQNEAQ. Written as DNA, the CDR3 is TGTGCCAGCAGCCGAGGTCCCCCTAGCGGGGGGTACAATGAGCAGTTCTTC. This sequence encodes CASSRGPPSGGYNEQFF.

The chain is built from TRBV18 and TRBJ2-7, with a possible D match to TRBD1 (6 bases). CDR1 and CDR2 (germline): KGHSH, LQKENI. Trimming stripped 3 bases from V and 2 bases from J, with 14 bases between. This CDR3 has 15 amino acids. The CDR3 coding sequence is TGTGCCAGCTCACCTCCGGAACAGGGACCCTACGAGCAGTACTTC. As protein: CASSPPEQGPYEQYF.

The J gene is TRBJ2-3, the V gene TRBV5-1; 11 nucleotides match TRBD2. The CDR3 covers 17 residues. Trimming at V came to 0 bases and at J to 2 bases, leaving 5 bases not matched to a gene. Per germline, CDR1 SGHRS and CDR2 YFSETQ. This CDR3 is CASSLVGSGGATDTQYF. The CDR3 coding sequence is TGCGCCAGCAGCTTGGTGGGTAGCGGGGGGGCCACAGATACGCAGTATTTT. Filled out from reference TRBV5-1 and TRBJ2-3, the complete variable domain reads KAGVTQTPRYLIKTRGQQVTLSCSPISGHRSVSWYQQTPGQGLQFLFEYFSETQRNKGNFPGRFSGRQFSNSRSEMNVSTLELGDSALYLCASSLVGSGGATDTQYFGPGTRLTVL.

This rearrangement joins TRBV7-2 to TRBJ1-3; 9 bases fit TRBD1. Per the germline V gene, CDR1 is SGHTA and CDR2 is FQGNSA. After removal of 1 base from V and 9 bases from J, the junction contained 7 bases not matched to a gene. The CDR3 consists of 15 residues. This CDR3 reads CASSLDWGTGSTIYF. The CDR3 DNA reads as TGTGCCAGCAGCTTAGATTGGGGGACAGGGTCCACCATATATTTT.

The genes are TRBV10-2 and TRBJ2-7, with TRBD1 matching over 8 bases. The CDR3 runs to 13 residues. The germline CDR1 and CDR2 sequences are WSHSY and SAAADI. V lost 5 bases and J lost 6; bases outside the gene matches: 6. CDR3 sequence: CASSQDRVAEQYF. The DNA of the CDR3 is TGCGCCAGCAGTCAGGACAGGGTGGCCGAGCAGTACTTC.

The genes are TRBV4-1 and TRBJ2-1, with D tentatively TRBD1 (5 bases). Germline V gene data show CDR1 as MGHRA and CDR2 as YSYEKL. The length of the CDR3 is 12 residues. The V and J ends lost 4 bases and 8 bases respectively, with 9 bases between them. The CDR3, as DNA: TGCGCCAGCAGCCGCGACAGCTATGAGCAGTTCTTC. Protein product: CASSRDSYEQFF.

The J gene is TRBJ1-5, the V gene TRBV5-1, with 8 bases fitting TRBD1. V lost 0 bases and J lost 6; bases outside the gene matches: 5. Germline loops: CDR1 SGHRS, CDR2 YFSETQ. The CDR3 is 15 amino acids. CDR3 DNA sequence: TGCGCCAGCAGCTTGGGACAGGGGAAAGGTCAGCCCCAGCATTTT. It is translated as CASSLGQGKGQPQHF.

The V gene is TRBV6-5, the J gene TRBJ1-1; maybe TRBD1 (5 bases). Trimming left V 6 bases short and J 0 bases short, with 14 bases between. This CDR3 contains 15 residues. CDR1 is MNHEY and CDR2 is SVGAGI in the germline V gene. The chain's CDR3 is CASRTAHWMNTEAFF. The CDR3 bases are TGTGCCAGCAGGACAGCGCATTGGATGAACACTGAAGCTTTCTTT.

This rearrangement joins TRBV5-8 to TRBJ1-5, with TRBD1 matching 10 bases. The germline gives CDR1 SGHTS, CDR2 YDEGEE. CDR3 length: 16 residues. The J segment lost 5 bases and the V segment lost 3 bases, leaving 8 bases of the junction unmatched. The CDR3 region is CASSSNRDRGHQPQHF. The CDR3 DNA is TGTGCCAGCAGCTCCAACCGGGACAGGGGCCATCAGCCCCAGCATTTT.

Written as DNA, the CDR3 is TGTGCCAGCAGCCACAGAGAAATTGAAGCTTTCTTT. Protein: CASSHREIEAFF. The rearrangement uses TRBV6-1 and TRBJ1-1, with no clear D. Germline values: CDR1 MNHNS, CDR2 SASEGT. There are 12 residues in the CDR3. V was trimmed by 6 bases and J by 7 bases, leaving 12 bases between them.

The genes are TRBV6-1 and TRBJ2-7; weak D call: TRBD2 (5 bases). V dropped 3 bases and J dropped 4 bases, with 10 bases sitting between them. CDR3 length: 13 amino acids. Germline CDR1 MNHNS, CDR2 SASEGT. The CDR3 nucleotides read TGTGCCAGCAGTGATGGAGGATCGTACGAGCAGTACTTC. The encoded protein is CASSDGGSYEQYF.

The chain carries TRBV5-4 and TRBJ2-7; no reliable D call. Germline CDR1 reads SGHNT; CDR2 reads YYREEE (reference sequence). The CDR3 sequence is 11 residues long. Deletions cut 4 bases from V and 7 bases from J, with 9 bases between. The CDR3 nucleotides read TGTGCCAGCAGCATTGGTCGGGAGCAGTACTTC. Its translation: CASSIGREQYF.

This clone was observed once. The chain employs TRBV30 and TRBJ2-4, with TRBD2 as a possible D gene (5 bases). The V end lost 4 bases, the J end lost 5 bases, and 15 bases lay between the germline ends. Germline V gene lookup returns CDR1 GTSNPN and CDR2 SVGIG (reference sequence). The CDR3 length is 14 residues. CDR3 sequence: CAWTQEVEENIQYF. CDR3 coding DNA: TGTGCCTGGACCCAGGAGGTCGAAGAAAACATTCAGTACTTC.

The chain combines TRBV7-9 with TRBJ1-5; D is perhaps TRBD1 (5 bases). Trimming removed 6 bases at V and 6 bases at J, with 9 bases between. Germline lookup yields CDR1 SEHNR and CDR2 FQNEAQ (reference sequence). The CDR3 runs to 12 residues. DNA of the CDR3: TGTGCCAGCAGTCTAGGGGTTCAGCCCCAGCATTTT. It translates to CASSLGVQPQHF.

The rearrangement uses TRBV10-3 and TRBJ2-3; a possible D gene is TRBD1 (6 bases). V was clipped by 5 bases and J by 4 bases, with 16 bases between them. From germline, CDR1 is ENHRY and CDR2 SYGVKD. The CDR3 sequence is 15 residues long. CDR3: CAISRGIQDSDTQYF. CDR3 sequence (DNA): TGTGCCATCAGTAGGGGGATACAGGACTCAGATACGCAGTATTTT.

In this sample, this clone turned up once. The chain uses TRBV5-5 and TRBJ2-3, with 8 bases identical to TRBD2. Germline assignment: CDR1 SGHKS and CDR2 YYEKEE (reference sequence). J was trimmed by 11 bases and V by 1 base; bases with no gene match: 3. CDR3 length: 12 residues. The CDR3 region is CASSLSAGGQYF. DNA for the CDR3: TGTGCCAGCAGCTTGAGCGCGGGGGGGCAGTATTTT.

The rearrangement uses TRBV4-1 and TRBJ1-1; weak D call: TRBD1 (6 bases). Germline values: CDR1 MGHRA, CDR2 YSYEKL. The CDR3 has 14 amino acids. Between the trimmed V and J ends, which lost 1 base and 2 bases, there was a span of 8 bases. CDR3 amino acids: CASSQGTANTEAFF. The CDR3 DNA follows: TGCGCCAGCAGCCAAGGGACAGCAAACACTGAAGCTTTCTTT.

This rearrangement joins TRBV3-1 (or the pseudogene TRBV3-2) to TRBJ1-5, with 8 bases lining up with TRBD1. Germline-derived CDR1 and CDR2 are LGHDT and YNNKEL (reference sequence). After removal of 8 bases from V and 4 bases from J, the junction contained 4 bases not matched to a gene. This CDR3 is built from 13 residues. CDR3 DNA sequence: TGTGCCAGCTCACGGACAGGGAATCAGCCCCAGCATTTT. As protein: CASSRTGNQPQHF.

The J gene is TRBJ2-7, the V gene TRBV13; 12 nucleotides align to TRBD2. The CDR3 spans 15 residues. The V gene end was trimmed by 4 bases and the J gene end by 2 bases; junction bases not matched to a gene: 3. Germline V gene sequence: CDR1 PRHDT, CDR2 FYEKMQ (reference sequence). CDR3 residues: CASSSGLAGPYEQYF. The CDR3 nucleotides are TGTGCCAGCAGCTCCGGACTAGCGGGGCCCTACGAGCAGTACTTC.

The V call is TRBV18, the J call TRBJ1-3; 10 bases line up with TRBD1. The CDR3 runs 15 residues. Germline V gives CDR1 KGHSH, CDR2 LQKENI. The junction had 3 bases not matched to a gene; V was cut back by 5 bases and J by 2 bases. The DNA for the CDR3 is TGTGCCAGCTCATCCGGGACAGGGGCTGGAAACACCATATATTTT. Encoded protein: CASSSGTGAGNTIYF. The whole variable domain, filled in from reference TRBV18 and TRBJ1-3, reads NAGVMQNPRHLVRRRGQEARLRCSPMKGHSHVYWYRQLPEEGLKFMVYLQKENIIDESGMPKERFSAEFPKEGPSILRIQQVVRGDSAAYFCASSSGTGAGNTIYFGEGSWLTVV.

This sequence joins TRBV6-2 or TRBV6-3 and TRBJ2-7; 10 bases are shared with TRBD1. Looked up from germline, CDR1 is MNHEY and CDR2 is SVGEGT. This CDR3 is built from 15 residues. V dropped 2 bases and J dropped 6; count of bases not matched to a gene: 7. CDR3 nucleotides: TGTGCCAGCAGTTACGGGGGACAGGGGTCCCTCGAGCAGTACTTC. It is translated as CASSYGGQGSLEQYF.

The rearrangement joins TRBV6-6 to TRBJ1-1; 8 nucleotides match TRBD1. Germline loops: CDR1 MNHNY, CDR2 SVGAGI (reference sequence). Trimming took 6 bases from V and 4 from J; bases not matched to a gene: 7. The CDR3 spans 14 residues. CDR3: CASSQSTGGTEAFF. CDR3 coding DNA: TGTGCCAGCAGCCAGTCTACAGGGGGCACTGAAGCTTTCTTT.

This clone occurred many times. This rearrangement joins TRBV19 to TRBJ2-2; possible D gene TRBD2, 6 bases. Deletions cut 4 bases from V and 2 bases from J, with 14 bases between. From germline, CDR1 is LNHDA and CDR2 SQIVND (reference sequence). The CDR3 runs 16 residues. DNA for the CDR3: TGTGCCAGTAGTAAGGGACTCCGGCCCAACACCGGGGAGCTGTTTTTT. It codes for CASSKGLRPNTGELFF.

The chain has TRBV3-1 (or the pseudogene TRBV3-2) and TRBJ2-1; TRBD2 matches 12 bases. Germline-derived CDR1 and CDR2 are LGHDT and YNNKEL (reference sequence). V was pared by 5 bases and J by 4 bases, with 3 bases of the junction left unmatched. CDR3 length: 15 amino acids. CDR3 bases: TGTGCCAGCAGCTCGACTAGCGGGGGTTACAATGAGCAGTTCTTC. Its translation: CASSSTSGGYNEQFF.

The V and J genes are TRBV27 and TRBJ2-6; D gene unclear. The germline V gene encodes CDR1 MNHEY and CDR2 SMNVEV (reference sequence). This CDR3 region has 16 residues. The ends were cut back, 6 bases at V and 0 bases at J, with 12 bases in the middle. In nucleotides, the CDR3 is TGTGCCAGCAGGACCCGGGTCATCTCTGGGGCCAACGTCCTGACTTTC. Residues: CASRTRVISGANVLTF.

The chain has TRBV2 and TRBJ1-1; D gene ambiguous. The length of the CDR3 is 10 residues. Trimming removed 11 bases at V and 10 bases at J, with 14 bases between. Germline CDR1 reads SNHLY; CDR2 reads FYNNEI. The CDR3 DNA sequence: TGTGCCTTACGGGGTGCTGCAGCTTTCTTT. Encoded protein: CALRGAAAFF.